This T cell receptor (beta chain) was found in a study of T cell responses to AZD1222 COVID-19 vaccine. Study results and limitations: Repertoires were collected only later (after the peak T cell response had occurred). Regions 160-218 and 743-854 held dominance among vaccine-associated CD4 TCRs, which spanned spike. Spike-specific TCR breadth and depth rose after two AZD1222 doses. Donors were chiefly white British, with a greater number of females, and clonal diversity was perhaps underestimated.

Using immunoSEQ multiplex PCR, the repertoire was profiled, and TCRdb retains in-frame clones only, with some absent. The sample contains about 160,000 clones, roughly nine tenths of which appear only once. This clone was recorded only once. Its target is not known. The sequence came from an adult in good health. The specimen was peripheral blood, collected on day 0 of AZD1222 vaccination.

CDR3 coding DNA: TGTGCCTGGAGTGCACGGGGAAATCAGCCCCAGCATTTT. This encodes CAWSARGNQPQHF. The V call is TRBV30, the J call TRBJ1-5; D is unclear. Per germline, CDR1 GTSNPN and CDR2 SVGIG (reference sequence). The CDR3 is 13 residues long. The V end was cut by 1 base, the J end by 4 bases, with 8 bases between. The variable domain in full, with the rest retrieved from reference TRBV30 and TRBJ1-5, is SQTIHQWPATLVQPVGSPLSLECTVEGTSNPNLYWYRQAAGRGLQLLFYSVGIGQISSEVPQNLSASRPQDRQFILSSKKLLLSDSGFYLCAWSARGNQPQHFGDGTRLSIL.